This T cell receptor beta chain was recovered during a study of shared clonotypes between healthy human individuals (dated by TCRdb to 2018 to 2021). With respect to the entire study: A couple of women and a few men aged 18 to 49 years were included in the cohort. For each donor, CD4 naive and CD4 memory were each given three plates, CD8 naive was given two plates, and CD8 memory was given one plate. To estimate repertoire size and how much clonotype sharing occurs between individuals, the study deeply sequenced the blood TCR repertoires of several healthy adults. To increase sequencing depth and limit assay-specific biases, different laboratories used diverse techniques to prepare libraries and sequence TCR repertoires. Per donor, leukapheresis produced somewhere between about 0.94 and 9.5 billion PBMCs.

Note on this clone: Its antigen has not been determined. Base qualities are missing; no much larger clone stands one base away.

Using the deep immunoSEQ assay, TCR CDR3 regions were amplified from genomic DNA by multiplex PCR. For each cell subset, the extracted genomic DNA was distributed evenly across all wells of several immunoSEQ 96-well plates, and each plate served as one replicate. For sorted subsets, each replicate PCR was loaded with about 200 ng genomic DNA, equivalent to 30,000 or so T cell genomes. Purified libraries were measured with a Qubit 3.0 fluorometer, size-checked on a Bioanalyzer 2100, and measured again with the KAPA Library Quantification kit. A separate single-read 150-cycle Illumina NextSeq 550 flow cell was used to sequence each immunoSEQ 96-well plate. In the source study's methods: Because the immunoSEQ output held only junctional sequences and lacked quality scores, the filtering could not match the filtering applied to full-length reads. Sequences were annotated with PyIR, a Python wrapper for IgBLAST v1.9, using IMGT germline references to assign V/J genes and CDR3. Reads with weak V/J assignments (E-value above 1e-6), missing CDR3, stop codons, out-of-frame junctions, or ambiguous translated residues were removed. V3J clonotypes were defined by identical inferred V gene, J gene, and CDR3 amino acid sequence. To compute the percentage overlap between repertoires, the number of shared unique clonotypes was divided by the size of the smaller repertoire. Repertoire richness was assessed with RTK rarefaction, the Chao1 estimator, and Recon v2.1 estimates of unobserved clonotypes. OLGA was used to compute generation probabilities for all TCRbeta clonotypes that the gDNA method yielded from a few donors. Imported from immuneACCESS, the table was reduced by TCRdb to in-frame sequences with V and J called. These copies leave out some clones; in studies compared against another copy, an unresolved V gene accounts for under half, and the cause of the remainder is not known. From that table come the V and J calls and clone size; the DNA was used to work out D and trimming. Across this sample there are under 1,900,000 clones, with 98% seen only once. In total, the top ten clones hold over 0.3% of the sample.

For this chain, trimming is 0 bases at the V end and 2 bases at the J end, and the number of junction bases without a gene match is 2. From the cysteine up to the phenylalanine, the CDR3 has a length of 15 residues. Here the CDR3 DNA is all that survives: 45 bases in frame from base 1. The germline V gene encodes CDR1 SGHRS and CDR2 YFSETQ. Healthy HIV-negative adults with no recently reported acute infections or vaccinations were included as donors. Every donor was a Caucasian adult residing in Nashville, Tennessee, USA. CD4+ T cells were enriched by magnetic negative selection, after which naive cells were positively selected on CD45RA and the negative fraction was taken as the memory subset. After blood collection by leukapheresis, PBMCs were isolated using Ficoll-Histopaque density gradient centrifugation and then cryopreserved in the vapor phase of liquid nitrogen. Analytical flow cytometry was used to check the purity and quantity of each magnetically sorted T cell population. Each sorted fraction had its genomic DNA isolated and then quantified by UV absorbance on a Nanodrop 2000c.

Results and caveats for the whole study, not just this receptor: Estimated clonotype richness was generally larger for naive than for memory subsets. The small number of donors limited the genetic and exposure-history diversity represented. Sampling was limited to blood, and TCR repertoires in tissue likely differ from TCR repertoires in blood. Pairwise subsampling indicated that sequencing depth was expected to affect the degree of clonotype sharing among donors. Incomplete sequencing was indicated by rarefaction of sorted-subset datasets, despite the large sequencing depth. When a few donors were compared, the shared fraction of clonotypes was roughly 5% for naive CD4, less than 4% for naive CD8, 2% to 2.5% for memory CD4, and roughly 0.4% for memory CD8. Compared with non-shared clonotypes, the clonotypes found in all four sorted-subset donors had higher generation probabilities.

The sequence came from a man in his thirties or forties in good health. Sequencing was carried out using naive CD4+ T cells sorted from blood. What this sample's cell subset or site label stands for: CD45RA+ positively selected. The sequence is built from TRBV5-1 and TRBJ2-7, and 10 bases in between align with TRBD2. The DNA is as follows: TGCGCCAGCAGCTTGGAGGGACTAGCGACCTACGAGCAGTACTTC. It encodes CASSLEGLATYEQYF.